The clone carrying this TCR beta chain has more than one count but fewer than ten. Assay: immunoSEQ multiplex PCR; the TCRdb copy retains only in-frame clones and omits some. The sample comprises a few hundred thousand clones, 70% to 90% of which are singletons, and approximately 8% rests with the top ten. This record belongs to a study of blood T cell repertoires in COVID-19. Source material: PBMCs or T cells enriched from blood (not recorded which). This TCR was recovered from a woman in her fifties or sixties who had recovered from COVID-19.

The CDR3 DNA follows: TGTGCCAGTACTTCATCGGGAGTCGGAAACACCATATATTTT. Translating it yields CASTSSGVGNTIYF. The chain couples TRBV19 to TRBJ1-3; D unclear. Per the germline V gene, CDR1 is LNHDA and CDR2 is SQIVND (reference sequence). The V and J ends lost 7 bases and 4 bases respectively, with 14 bases between them. CDR3 length: 14 residues.